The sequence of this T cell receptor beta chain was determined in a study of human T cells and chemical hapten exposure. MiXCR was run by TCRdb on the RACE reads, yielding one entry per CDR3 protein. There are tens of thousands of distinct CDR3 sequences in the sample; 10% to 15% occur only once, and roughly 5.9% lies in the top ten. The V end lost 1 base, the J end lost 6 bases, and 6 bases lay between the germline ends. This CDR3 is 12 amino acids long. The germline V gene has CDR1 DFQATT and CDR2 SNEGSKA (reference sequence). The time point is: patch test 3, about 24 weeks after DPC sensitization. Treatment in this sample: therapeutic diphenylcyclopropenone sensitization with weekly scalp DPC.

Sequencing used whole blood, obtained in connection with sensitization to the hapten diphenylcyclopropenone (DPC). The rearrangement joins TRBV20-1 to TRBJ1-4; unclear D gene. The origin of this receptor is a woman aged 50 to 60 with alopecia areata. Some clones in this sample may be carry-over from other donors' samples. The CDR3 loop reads CSARGSHEKLFF. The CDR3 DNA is TGCAGTGCTAGAGGCTCCCATGAAAAACTGTTTTTT.